A selection of T cell receptor beta chains follows, all from one sample in a study of blood T cell repertoires in COVID-19. Sequencing used immunoSEQ multiplex PCR; TCRdb keeps in-frame clones, though not all of them. Of about 370,000 clones in the sample, roughly nine tenths were seen once. The specimen sequenced was PBMCs or T cells enriched from blood (not recorded which). These receptors originate from a man between 18 and 29 years old who had recovered from COVID-19. Both conserved end residues are part of each CDR3. D genes are given only for firm matches. Only part of the rows carry a size: once, few, many, or a class if the clone is expanded.

.	TRBV29-1	TRBJ2-1	TRBD2	CSVEGGLASGNEQFF	TGCAGCGTTGAAGGGGGACTAGCGTCCGGAAATGAGCAGTTCTTC
once	TRBV2	TRBJ1-5	.	CASTGILGGQPQHF	TGTGCCAGCACTGGGATCCTAGGGGGTCAGCCCCAGCATTTT
.	TRBV6-6	TRBJ1-6	TRBD1	CASRTGERDSPLHF	TGTGCCAGCAGGACAGGGGAGAGGGATTCACCCCTCCACTTT
.	TRBV18	TRBJ2-5	TRBD2	CASSLAGGSETQYF	TGTGCCAGCTCACTAGCGGGAGGGTCTGAGACCCAGTACTTC
.	TRBV7-3	TRBJ2-4	.	CASSLIGQNIQYF	TGTGCCAGCAGCTTAATCGGTCAAAACATTCAGTACTTC
.	TRBV3-1/TRBV3-2	TRBJ2-5	.	CASSQLVRGGEGLRETQYF	TGTGCCAGCAGCCAATTAGTGAGGGGAGGAGAGGGATTGCGGGAGACCCAGTACTTC
.	TRBV2	TRBJ2-7	TRBD2	CASSASGGQTYEQYF	TGTGCCAGCAGTGCCAGCGGGGGGCAGACCTACGAGCAGTACTTC
once	TRBV5-4	TRBJ1-3	.	CASSLDTNSGNTIYF	TGTGCCAGCAGCTTAGACACCAACTCTGGAAACACCATATATTTT
.	TRBV7-9	TRBJ2-7	TRBD1	CASSLNFGTGAYEQYF	TGTGCCAGCAGCTTGAATTTTGGGACAGGAGCCTACGAGCAGTACTTC
.	TRBV7-9	TRBJ1-5	.	CASSSAGETQHF	TGTGCCAGCAGCTCCGCGGGGGAAACCCAGCATTTT
.	TRBV24-1	TRBJ2-2	TRBD2	CATSDPSSGRWRGELFF	TGTGCCACCAGTGATCCCTCTAGCGGGAGGTGGAGGGGGGAGCTGTTTTTT
.	TRBV3-1/TRBV3-2	TRBJ2-1	.	CASSQDRREVFDNEQFF	TGTGCCAGCAGCCAAGATAGGAGGGAGGTGTTTGACAATGAGCAGTTCTTC
.	TRBV10-3	TRBJ1-2	.	CAISDGSGYTF	TGTGCCATCAGTGACGGGAGCGGCTACACCTTC
.	TRBV28	TRBJ1-4	TRBD1	CASSTGAVNEKLFF	TGTGCCAGTTCTACAGGGGCCGTTAATGAAAAACTGTTTTTT
.	TRBV7-9	TRBJ1-3	.	CASSAERGNTIYF	TGTGCCAGCAGCGCGGAACGTGGAAACACCATATATTTT
.	TRBV28	TRBJ1-1	.	CASGLVNTEAFF	TGTGCCAGCGGCCTGGTGAACACTGAAGCTTTCTTT
once	TRBV10-2	TRBJ2-7	TRBD1	CASSESGQGAYEQYF	TGCGCCAGCAGTGAAAGCGGACAGGGGGCTTACGAGCAGTACTTC
.	TRBV4-1	TRBJ2-7	TRBD2	CASSQELAGGGEQYF	TGCGCCAGCAGCCAAGAACTAGCGGGAGGGGGCGAGCAGTACTTC
.	TRBV7-2	TRBJ2-7	.	CASSFARDYEQYF	TGTGCCAGCAGCTTCGCCCGGGACTACGAGCAGTACTTC
once	TRBV5-1	TRBJ1-1	.	CASSLASVPEAFF	TGCGCCAGCAGCTTGGCTAGTGTGCCTGAAGCTTTCTTT
.	TRBV27	TRBJ1-1	TRBD1	CASTTVGLPGQKMNTEAFF	TGTGCCAGCACTACAGTAGGACTCCCGGGACAGAAAATGAACACTGAAGCTTTCTTT
.	TRBV24-1	TRBJ2-2	.	CATGRGAGRRRLNTGELFF	TGTGCCACCGGCCGTGGGGCAGGACGACGCCGATTGAACACCGGGGAGCTGTTTTTT
once	TRBV24-1	TRBJ2-3	.	CATGPTGTDTQYF	TGTGCCACAGGGCCAACGGGGACAGATACGCAGTATTTT
.	TRBV24-1	TRBJ1-3	.	CATSDTTEGLNTIYF	TGTGCCACCAGTGATACCACGGAGGGCCTAAACACCATATATTTT
.	TRBV12-5	TRBJ2-7	TRBD2	CASGLVLAGGFSYEQYF	TGTGCTAGTGGTTTGGTCCTAGCGGGAGGCTTCTCCTACGAGCAGTACTTC
once	TRBV7-2	TRBJ1-5	.	CASSLGGDQPQHF	TGTGCCAGCAGCTTAGGGGGGGATCAGCCCCAGCATTTT
.	TRBV11-3	TRBJ2-3	TRBD1	CASSQGQGLGTDTQYF	TGTGCCAGCAGCCAGGGACAGGGCTTGGGCACAGATACGCAGTATTTT
.	TRBV3-1/TRBV3-2	TRBJ1-5	.	CASSVGQFSNQPQHF	TGTGCCAGCAGCGTCGGACAGTTCTCAAATCAGCCCCAGCATTTT
.	TRBV3-1/TRBV3-2	TRBJ1-3	TRBD1	CASSQDGQGEYTIYF	TGTGCCAGCAGCCAAGATGGCCAGGGGGAATACACCATATATTTT
.	TRBV9	TRBJ2-7	TRBD1	CASSVDPGGYEQYF	TGTGCCAGCAGCGTAGATCCAGGGGGCTACGAGCAGTACTTC
.	TRBV28	TRBJ2-1	TRBD1	CASRGQFYNEQFF	TGTGCCAGCAGGGGACAGTTCTACAATGAGCAGTTCTTC
.	TRBV10-3	TRBJ2-7	TRBD2	CAISPPGQGLAGSSYEQYF	TGTGCCATCAGCCCTCCGGGACAGGGACTAGCGGGTTCCTCCTACGAGCAGTACTTC
.	TRBV24-1	TRBJ2-1	.	CATSDFSANYNEQFF	TGTGCCACCAGTGATTTTAGCGCGAACTACAATGAGCAGTTCTTC
.	TRBV5-1	TRBJ1-3	.	CASSLVGGEDTIYF	TGCGCCAGCAGCTTGGTCGGAGGGGAGGACACCATATATTTT
.	TRBV15	TRBJ2-2	TRBD2	CATSKTASGVTGELFF	TGTGCCACCAGCAAAACGGCTAGCGGGGTCACCGGGGAGCTGTTTTTT
.	TRBV27	TRBJ2-7	TRBD1	CASSLGSGQTYEQYF	TGTGCCAGCAGTTTAGGATCGGGACAGACCTACGAGCAGTACTTC
.	TRBV6-5	TRBJ2-1	TRBD1	CASSTGTGGNEQFF	TGTGCCAGCAGTACCGGGACAGGGGGTAATGAGCAGTTCTTC